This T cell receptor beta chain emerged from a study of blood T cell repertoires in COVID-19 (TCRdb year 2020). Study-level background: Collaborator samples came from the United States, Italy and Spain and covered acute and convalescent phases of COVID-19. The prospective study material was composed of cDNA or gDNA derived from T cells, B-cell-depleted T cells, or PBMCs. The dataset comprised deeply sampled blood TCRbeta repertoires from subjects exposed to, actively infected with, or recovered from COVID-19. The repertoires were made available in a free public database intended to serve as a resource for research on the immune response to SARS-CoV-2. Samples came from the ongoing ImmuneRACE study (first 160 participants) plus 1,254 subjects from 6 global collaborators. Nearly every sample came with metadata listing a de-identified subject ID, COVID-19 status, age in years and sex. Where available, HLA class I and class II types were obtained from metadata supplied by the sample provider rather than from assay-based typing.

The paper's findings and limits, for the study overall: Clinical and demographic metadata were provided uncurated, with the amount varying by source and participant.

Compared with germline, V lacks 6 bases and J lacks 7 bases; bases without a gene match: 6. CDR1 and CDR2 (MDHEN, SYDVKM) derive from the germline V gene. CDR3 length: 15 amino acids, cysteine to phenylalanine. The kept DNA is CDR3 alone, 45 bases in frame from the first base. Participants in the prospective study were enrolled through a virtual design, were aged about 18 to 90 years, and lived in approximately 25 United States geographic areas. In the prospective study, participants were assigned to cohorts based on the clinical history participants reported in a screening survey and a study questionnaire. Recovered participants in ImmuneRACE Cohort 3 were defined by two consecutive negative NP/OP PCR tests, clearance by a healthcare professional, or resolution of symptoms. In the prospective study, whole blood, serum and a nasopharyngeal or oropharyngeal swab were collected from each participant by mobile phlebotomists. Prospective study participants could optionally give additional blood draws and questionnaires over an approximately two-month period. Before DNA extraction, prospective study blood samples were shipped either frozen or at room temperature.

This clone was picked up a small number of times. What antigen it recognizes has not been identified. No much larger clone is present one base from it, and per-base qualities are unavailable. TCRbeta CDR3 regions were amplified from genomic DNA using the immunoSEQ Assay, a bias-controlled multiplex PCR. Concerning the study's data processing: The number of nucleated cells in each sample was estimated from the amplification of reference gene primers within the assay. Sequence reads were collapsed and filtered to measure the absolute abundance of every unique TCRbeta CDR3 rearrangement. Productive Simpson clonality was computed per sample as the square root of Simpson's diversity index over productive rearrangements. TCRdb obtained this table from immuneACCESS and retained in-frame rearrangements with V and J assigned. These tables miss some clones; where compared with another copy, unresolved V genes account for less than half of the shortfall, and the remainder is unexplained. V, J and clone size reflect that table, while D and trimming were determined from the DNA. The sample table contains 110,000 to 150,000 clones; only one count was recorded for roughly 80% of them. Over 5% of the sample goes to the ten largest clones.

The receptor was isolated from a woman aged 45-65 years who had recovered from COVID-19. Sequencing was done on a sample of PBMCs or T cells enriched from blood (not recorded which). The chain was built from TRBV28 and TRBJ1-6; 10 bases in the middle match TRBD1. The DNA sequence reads TGTGCCAGCAGACCGACAGGGGGCGAGAATTCACCCCTCCACTTT. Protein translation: CASRPTGGENSPLHF. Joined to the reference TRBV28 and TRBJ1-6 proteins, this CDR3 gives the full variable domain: DVKVTQSSRYLVKRTGEKVFLECVQDMDHENMFWYRQDPGLGLRLIYFSYDVKMKEKGDIPEGYSVSREKKERFSLILESASTNQTSMYLCASRPTGGENSPLHFGNGTRLTVT.